This section outlines one T cell receptor beta chain sequence together with its context. This specimen belongs to a study of blood T cell repertoires in COVID-19. Study as a whole: The United States, Italy and Spain provided the acute and convalescent COVID-19 samples. In each case, the material was cDNA or gDNA derived from T cells, B-cell-depleted T cells, or PBMCs.

CDR3 length: 13 residues. Germline-derived CDR1 and CDR2 are LNHDA and SQIVND (reference sequence). V lost 4 bases, J lost 10 bases, and 16 bases lay in between. Authors' processing steps: Amplification from reference gene primers served as the basis for estimated nucleated cell counts. This table comes from immunoSEQ multiplex PCR, and its TCRdb copy is limited to in-frame clones, with some not included. V and J calls and clone size are given by that table; D and trimming were obtained from the DNA. This table has about 87,000 clones, roughly four fifths appearing once. The receptor's source is a woman between 65 and 79 years old with acute or convalescent COVID-19. Material for sequencing was peripheral blood. This chain connects TRBV19 to TRBJ1-1; a weak D match, TRBD1 (6 bases). The DNA of the CDR3 is TGTGCCAGTAGTACCGGACAGCCAACCGGAGCTTTCTTT. Translation: CASSTGQPTGAFF.